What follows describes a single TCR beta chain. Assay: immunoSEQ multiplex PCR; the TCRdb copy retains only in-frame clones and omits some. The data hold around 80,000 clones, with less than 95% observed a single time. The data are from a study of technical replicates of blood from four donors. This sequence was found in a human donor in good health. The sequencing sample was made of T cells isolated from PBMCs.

This CDR3 is CASSLGTTSTDTQYF. For the CDR3, the DNA is TGTGCCAGCAGCTTAGGTACTACTAGCACAGATACGCAGTATTTT. This chain joins TRBV7-3 and TRBJ2-3; unclear D gene. The CDR3 is made up of 15 amino acids. With 2 bases removed from V and 0 bases from J, the gap between germline ends came to 9 bases. CDR1 and CDR2 from the germline V gene are SGHTA and FQGTGA. The complete variable domain, with remaining parts taken from reference TRBV7-3 and TRBJ2-3, reads GAGVSQTPSNKVTEKGKYVELRCDPISGHTALYWYRQSLGQGPEFLIYFQGTGAADDSGLPNDRFFAVRPEGSVSTLKIQRTERGDSAVYLCASSLGTTSTDTQYFGPGTRLTVL.